The next 4 T cell receptor beta chains were all read from a single sample in a study of blood T cell repertoires in COVID-19. Produced via immunoSEQ multiplex PCR; TCRdb's table is partial and in-frame only. The sample has 110,000 or so clones, around 85% seen once; the top ten hold about 1.6%. Sample: peripheral blood. The receptors shown here come from a man aged 50 to 59 with acute or convalescent COVID-19.

The V gene is TRBV20-1, the J gene TRBJ1-1; TRBD1 matches at 8 bases. The CDR3 loop spans 11 amino acids. Trimming at V came to 5 bases and at J to 9 bases, leaving 5 bases not matched to a gene. Germline-derived CDR1 and CDR2 are DFQATT and SNEGSKA (reference sequence). In DNA, the CDR3 is TGCAGTGCTCCCCGGACAGGGAAAGCTTTCTTT. Residues: CSAPRTGKAFF.

The gene calls are TRBV28 and TRBJ2-7; the match to TRBD2 covers 10 bases. The CDR3 is 15 amino acids. V lost 6 bases and J lost 2; bases outside the gene matches: 7. Germline values: CDR1 MDHEN, CDR2 SYDVKM. CDR3 DNA sequence: TGTGCCAGCAGCCCGACTAGCGGGCGAGCCTACGAGCAGTACTTC. Its protein is CASSPTSGRAYEQYF.

The CDR3 DNA follows: TGCGCCAGCAGCCAAGATAATAGGGGTGGGTCACCCCTCCACTTT. It specifies CASSQDNRGGSPLHF. This chain connects TRBV4-1 to TRBJ1-6, with D maybe TRBD1 (5 bases). The germline CDR1 and CDR2 sequences are MGHRA and YSYEKL. Trimming took off 0 bases at V and 10 bases at J, with 13 bases between the two ends. This CDR3 has 15 amino acids.

The J gene is TRBJ1-1, the V gene TRBV27; no clear D gene. Trimming left V 4 bases short and J 4 bases short, with 10 bases between. The CDR3 runs 13 residues. The germline gives CDR1 MNHEY, CDR2 SMNVEV (reference sequence). The CDR3 loop is CASSSGLGTEAFF. In DNA form, the CDR3 reads TGTGCCAGCAGTTCCGGGTTGGGCACTGAAGCTTTCTTT.